These T cell receptor beta chains were read from a single sample in a study of shared clonotypes between healthy human individuals. Method: immunoSEQ multiplex PCR; TCRdb's copy keeps in-frame clones and lacks some. The sample has about 2 million clones; about 95% are singletons. The specimen was naive CD8+ T cells sorted from blood. The origin of the receptors is a man aged 18 to 29 in good health. Both conserved end residues are trimmed from each CDR3. The D gene is left open where the match is weak. Part of the rows lack a size; the others show once, few, many or a class for expanded clones.

v_gene | d_gene | abundance | CDR3aa
TRBV29-1 | - | - | SATTASSNTGELF
TRBV2 | - | - | ASRGVGNYGYT
TRBV4-1 | - | few | ASSQEPGYNSPLH
TRBV5-4 | TRBD1 | - | ASSFWDSTGKTQY
TRBV9 | - | - | ASSPRLAAVDEQY
TRBV27 | TRBD1 | - | ASSFAGGAYGYT
TRBV13 | - | - | ASSNSARGLSSYEQY
TRBV28 | - | - | ASSSTLTSGLNEQF
TRBV19 | TRBD1 | - | ASSILGQGVPLAQH
TRBV4-1 | - | - | ASSQYPTREAF
TRBV5-6 | - | - | ASSLDPAGELF
TRBV7-9 | - | - | ASPDGGLDTEAF
TRBV4-1 | - | - | ASSPIQGSEQY
TRBV4-1 | - | - | ASSQEGPGYEQY
TRBV7-9 | TRBD1 | - | ASSYDRESGQPQH
TRBV29-1 | TRBD1 | few | SVEGDRVTEAF
TRBV6-6 | - | - | ASSYSRPGTEAF
TRBV29-1 | - | - | SVVTETQY
TRBV5-6 | - | - | ASSPQGSGQPQH
TRBV30 | - | - | AWSVTAGGETQY
TRBV10-2 | - | few | ASSELGPSSPLH
TRBV14 | - | few | ASSRGDLSYEQY
TRBV4-2 | TRBD1 | - | ASSPTKGAGTEAF
TRBV9 | TRBD2 | - | ASSVEGLAENEQF
TRBV4-1 | TRBD2 | once | ASSKTSGDNEQF
TRBV6-1 | - | - | ASSGGPFGQPSEPQH
TRBV11-2 | - | - | ASSSVGGGWGNEQF
TRBV7-7 | - | - | ASSLELAPSYEQY
TRBV2 | TRBD2 | - | ASNGLAGGLNEQF
TRBV10-3 | - | - | ATGRDDYGYT
TRBV19 | - | - | ASSPMGPGDTQY